These T cell receptor beta chains were read from a single sample in a study of blood T cell repertoires in COVID-19. Repertoires were generated with immunoSEQ multiplex PCR, while TCRdb's copy carries only in-frame clones and drops some. The table shows under 95,000 clones, with more than 70% occurring only once. Input material: peripheral blood. These receptors originate from a human donor with acute or convalescent COVID-19. The donor label of this sample is uncertain. CDR3s include the opening cysteine and the closing phenylalanine or tryptophan. Each record gives: J gene, V gene, D gene, clone size, CDR3 protein, CDR3 DNA. A D gene is named only where the DNA matches it firmly. Clone sizes are given selectively: once, few, many, or a class where the clone is expanded.

TRBJ1-2 TRBV2 TRBD1 - CASNRDRNYGYTF TGTGCCAGCAACCGGGACAGGAACTATGGCTACACCTTC
TRBJ2-7 TRBV7-9 TRBD1 - CASSPMRQGSYEQYF TGTGCCAGCAGCCCCATGAGACAGGGCTCCTACGAGCAGTACTTC
TRBJ2-3 TRBV10-2 - - CASSDRGASTDTQYF TGCGCCAGCAGTGACAGGGGCGCAAGCACAGATACGCAGTATTTT
TRBJ1-6 TRBV19 TRBD1 - CASKDRTNSPLHF TGTGCCAGTAAGGACAGGACTAATTCACCCCTCCACTTT
TRBJ1-3 TRBV10-1 TRBD1 - CASSELHHRGHFGSTKSTIYF TGCGCCAGCAGTGAGCTTCACCACAGGGGGCATTTCGGGAGTACTAAAAGTACCATATATTTT
TRBJ2-7 TRBV2 - - CASSVSSYEQYF TGTGCCAGCAGTGTCAGCTCCTACGAGCAGTACTTC
TRBJ2-2 TRBV7-9 - - CASSRGPTGELFF TGTGCCAGCAGCCGCGGGCCGACCGGGGAGCTGTTTTTT
TRBJ2-7 TRBV3-1/TRBV3-2 - - CASSQDLGAYEQYF TGTGCCAGCAGCCAAGATCTAGGGGCCTACGAGCAGTACTTC
TRBJ2-7 TRBV29-1 - - CSVTGWPGEQYF TGCAGCGTTACAGGGTGGCCGGGTGAGCAGTACTTC
TRBJ1-3 TRBV25-1 - medium-sized CATTGNSGNTIYF TGTGCTACCACAGGGAACTCTGGAAACACCATATATTTT
TRBJ1-5 TRBV11-2 - once CASSTQGSNQPQHF TGTGCCAGCAGCACACAGGGAAGCAATCAGCCCCAGCATTTT
TRBJ2-1 TRBV4-3 - - CASSRGGLLLGEQFF TGCGCCAGCAGCCGCGGGGGCCTACTTCTGGGGGAGCAGTTCTTC
TRBJ1-2 TRBV19 - - CASTNDRPVGYTF TGTGCCAGTACCAACGACAGACCCGTGGGCTACACCTTC
TRBJ2-3 TRBV5-1 TRBD2 - CASSQAGLAGGPIVDTQYF TGCGCCAGCAGCCAGGCGGGGCTAGCGGGGGGGCCGATTGTGGATACGCAGTATTTT
TRBJ1-5 TRBV28 - - CASSLGAFGQPQHF TGTGCCAGCAGTTTAGGGGCCTTCGGCCAGCCCCAGCATTTT
TRBJ2-3 TRBV5-6 TRBD2 - CASSIPGTSTQYF TGTGCCAGCAGCATCCCCGGGACTAGTACGCAGTATTTT
TRBJ2-2 TRBV5-1 - - CASSLSVAKLGELFF TGCGCCAGCAGCTTATCGGTAGCGAAGTTGGGGGAGCTGTTTTTT
TRBJ2-5 TRBV7-6 TRBD1 - CASKTGDETQYF TGTGCCTCCAAAACAGGGGACGAGACCCAGTACTTC
TRBJ2-5 TRBV19 TRBD1 few CASSPHGGQGGETQYF TGTGCCAGTAGCCCCCACGGGGGACAGGGGGGAGAGACCCAGTACTTC
TRBJ1-2 TRBV20-1 - - CSASPGPSYGYTF TGCAGTGCTAGTCCCGGTCCGTCCTATGGCTACACCTTC
TRBJ2-1 TRBV7-6 TRBD2 - CASSFYSLAEQFF TGTGCCAGCAGCTTCTATTCACTAGCGGAGCAGTTCTTC
TRBJ1-5 TRBV4-1 - - CASSVTILGQNQPQHF TGCGCCAGCAGCGTCACAATATTAGGACAGAATCAGCCCCAGCATTTT
TRBJ2-3 TRBV11-2 TRBD2 - CASRRESSGGHTSTDTQYF TGTGCCAGCAGACGCGAATCTAGCGGGGGGCATACTAGCACAGATACGCAGTATTTT
TRBJ2-7 TRBV27 TRBD2 - CASSSPSGGVYEQYF TGTGCCAGCAGTTCCCCTAGCGGGGGGGTCTACGAGCAGTACTTC
TRBJ2-5 TRBV7-3 - - CASSPRGSRQETQYF TGTGCCAGCAGCCCGCGCGGTAGCCGACAAGAGACCCAGTACTTC
TRBJ2-1 TRBV5-6 - - CASSSQGGLYNEQFF TGTGCCAGCAGCTCCCAGGGGGGCCTCTACAATGAGCAGTTCTTC
TRBJ2-2 TRBV10-2 TRBD1 - CASSGQGAELFF TGCGCCAGCAGTGGTCAGGGGGCGGAGCTGTTTTTT
TRBJ1-1 TRBV5-1 TRBD1 - CASSAGTGLNTEAFF TGCGCCAGCAGCGCCGGGACAGGTTTGAACACTGAAGCTTTCTTT
TRBJ1-4 TRBV10-3 - - CAISASATNEKLFF TGTGCCATCAGTGCTAGTGCAACTAATGAAAAACTGTTTTTT
TRBJ1-1 TRBV9 - - CASSVNSILNTEAFF TGTGCCAGCAGCGTAAACTCCATATTGAACACTGAAGCTTTCTTT
TRBJ2-6 TRBV2 - few CASSGNSRGANVLTF TGTGCCAGCAGCGGGAACTCGCGCGGGGCCAACGTCCTGACTTTC
TRBJ1-3 TRBV11-2 - - CASSLPLSGNTIYF TGTGCCAGCAGCTTACCCCTCTCTGGAAACACCATATATTTT
TRBJ2-3 TRBV29-1 - once CSVAKQGSTDTQYF TGCAGCGTTGCGAAACAGGGAAGCACAGATACGCAGTATTTT
TRBJ2-3 TRBV10-2 - - CASSLVGVGTDTQYF TGCGCCAGCAGTCTTGTTGGAGTGGGCACAGATACGCAGTATTTT
TRBJ2-1 TRBV5-1 TRBD1 - CASNRDSYNEQFF TGCGCCAGCAACCGGGACAGTTACAATGAGCAGTTCTTC
TRBJ2-3 TRBV10-2 TRBD2 few CASSPSLLAGTDTQYF TGCGCCAGCAGCCCTTCCCTACTAGCGGGAACAGATACGCAGTATTTT
TRBJ2-6 TRBV28 TRBD1 - CASTLGQGATGANVLTF TGTGCCAGCACTCTAGGACAGGGGGCGACTGGGGCCAACGTCCTGACTTTC